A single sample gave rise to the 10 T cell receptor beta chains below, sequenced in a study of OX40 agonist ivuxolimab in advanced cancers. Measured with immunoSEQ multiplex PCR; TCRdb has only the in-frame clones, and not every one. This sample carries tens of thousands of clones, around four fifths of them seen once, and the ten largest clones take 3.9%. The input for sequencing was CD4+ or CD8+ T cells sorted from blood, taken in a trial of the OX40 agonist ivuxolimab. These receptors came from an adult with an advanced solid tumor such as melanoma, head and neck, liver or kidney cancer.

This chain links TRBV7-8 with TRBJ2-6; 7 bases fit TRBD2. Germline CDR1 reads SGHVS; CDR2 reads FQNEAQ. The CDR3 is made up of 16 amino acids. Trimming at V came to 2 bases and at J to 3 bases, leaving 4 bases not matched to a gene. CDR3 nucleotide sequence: TGTGCCAGCAGCTTATCGGGGGGAGGTGGGGCCAACGTCCTGACTTTC. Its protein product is CASSLSGGGGANVLTF.

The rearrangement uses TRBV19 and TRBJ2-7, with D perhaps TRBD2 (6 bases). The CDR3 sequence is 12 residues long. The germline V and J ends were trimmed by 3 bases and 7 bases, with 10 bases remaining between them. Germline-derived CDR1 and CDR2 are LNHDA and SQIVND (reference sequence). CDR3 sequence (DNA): TGTGCCAGTAGTATCATCGGGACTGAGCAGTACTTC. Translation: CASSIIGTEQYF.

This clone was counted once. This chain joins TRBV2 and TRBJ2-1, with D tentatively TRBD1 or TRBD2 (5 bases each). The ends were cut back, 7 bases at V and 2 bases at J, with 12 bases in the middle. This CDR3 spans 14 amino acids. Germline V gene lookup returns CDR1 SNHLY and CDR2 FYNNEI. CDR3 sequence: CASTPGRTYNEQFF. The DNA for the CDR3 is TGTGCCAGCACCCCGGGACGAACCTACAATGAGCAGTTCTTC.

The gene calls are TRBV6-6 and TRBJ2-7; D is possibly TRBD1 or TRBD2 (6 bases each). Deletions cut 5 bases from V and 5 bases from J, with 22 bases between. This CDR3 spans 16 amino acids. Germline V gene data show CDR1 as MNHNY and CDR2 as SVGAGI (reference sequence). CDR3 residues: CASSPGATPEVNEQYF. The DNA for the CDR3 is TGTGCCAGCAGTCCGGGGGCCACCCCCGAAGTGAACGAGCAGTACTTC.

CDR3 DNA sequence: TGTGCCAGCAGTTACCGTCGGGGAACGGGAAACACCATATATTTT. It codes for CASSYRRGTGNTIYF. The chain combines TRBV6-5 with TRBJ1-3; D remains ambiguous. This CDR3 is 15 amino acids long. The germline V gene has CDR1 MNHEY and CDR2 SVGAGI. Deletions cut 2 bases from V and 4 bases from J, with 12 bases between.

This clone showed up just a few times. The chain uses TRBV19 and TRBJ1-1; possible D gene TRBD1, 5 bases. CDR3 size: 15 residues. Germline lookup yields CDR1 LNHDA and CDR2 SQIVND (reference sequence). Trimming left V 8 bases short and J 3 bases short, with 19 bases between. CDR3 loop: CASAQGRGAYTEAFF. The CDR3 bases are TGTGCCAGTGCCCAAGGTAGGGGTGCGTACACTGAAGCTTTCTTT.

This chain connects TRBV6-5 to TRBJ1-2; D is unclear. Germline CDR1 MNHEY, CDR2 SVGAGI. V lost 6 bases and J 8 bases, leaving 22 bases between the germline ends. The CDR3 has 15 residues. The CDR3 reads CASSQKPRAMGGYTF. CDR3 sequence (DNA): TGTGCCAGCAGCCAAAAACCTCGGGCGATGGGAGGCTACACCTTC.

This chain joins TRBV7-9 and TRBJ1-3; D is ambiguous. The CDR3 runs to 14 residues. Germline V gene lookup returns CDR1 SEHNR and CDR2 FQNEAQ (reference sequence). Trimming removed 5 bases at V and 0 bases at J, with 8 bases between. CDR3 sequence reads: CASSRDSSGNTIYF. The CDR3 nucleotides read TGTGCCAGCAGCCGGGATTCCTCTGGAAACACCATATATTTT.

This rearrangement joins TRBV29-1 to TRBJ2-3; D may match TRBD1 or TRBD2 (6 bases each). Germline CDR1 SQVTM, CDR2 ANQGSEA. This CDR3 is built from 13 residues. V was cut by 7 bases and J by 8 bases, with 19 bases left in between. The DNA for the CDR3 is TGCAGCGCCTCCGGGGGCCCCGAAGGTACGCAGTATTTT. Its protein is CSASGGPEGTQYF.

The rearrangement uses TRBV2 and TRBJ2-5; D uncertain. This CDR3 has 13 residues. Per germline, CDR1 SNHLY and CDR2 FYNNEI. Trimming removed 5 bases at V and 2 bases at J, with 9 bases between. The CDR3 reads CASSYRVQETQYF. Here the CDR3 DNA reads TGTGCCAGCAGTTACAGAGTGCAAGAGACCCAGTACTTC.